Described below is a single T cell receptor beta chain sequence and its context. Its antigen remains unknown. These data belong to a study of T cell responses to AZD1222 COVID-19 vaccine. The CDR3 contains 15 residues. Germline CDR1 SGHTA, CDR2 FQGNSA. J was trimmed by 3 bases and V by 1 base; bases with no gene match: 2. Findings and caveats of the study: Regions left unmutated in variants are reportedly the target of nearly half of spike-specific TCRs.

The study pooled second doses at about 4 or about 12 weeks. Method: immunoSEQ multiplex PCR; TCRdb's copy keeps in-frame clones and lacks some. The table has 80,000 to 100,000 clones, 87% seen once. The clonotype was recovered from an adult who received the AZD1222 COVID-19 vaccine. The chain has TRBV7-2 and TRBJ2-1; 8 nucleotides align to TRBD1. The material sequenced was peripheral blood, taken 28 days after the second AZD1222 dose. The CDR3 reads CASSLGDRFYNEQFF. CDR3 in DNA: TGTGCCAGCAGCTTAGGGGACAGGTTCTACAATGAGCAGTTCTTC.